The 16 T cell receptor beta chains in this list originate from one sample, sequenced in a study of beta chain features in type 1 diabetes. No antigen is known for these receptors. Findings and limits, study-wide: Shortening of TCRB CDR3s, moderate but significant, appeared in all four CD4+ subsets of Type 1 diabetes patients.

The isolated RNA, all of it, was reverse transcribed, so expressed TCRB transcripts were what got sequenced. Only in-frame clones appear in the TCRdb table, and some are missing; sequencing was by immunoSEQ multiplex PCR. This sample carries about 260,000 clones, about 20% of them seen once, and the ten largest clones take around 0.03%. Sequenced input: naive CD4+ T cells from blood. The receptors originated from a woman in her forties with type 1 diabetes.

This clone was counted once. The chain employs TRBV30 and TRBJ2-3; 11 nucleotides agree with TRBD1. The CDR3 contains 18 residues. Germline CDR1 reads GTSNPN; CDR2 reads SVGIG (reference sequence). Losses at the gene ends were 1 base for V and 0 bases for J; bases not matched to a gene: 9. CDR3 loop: CAWSGPGQGVPSTDTQYF. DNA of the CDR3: TGTGCCTGGAGTGGCCCGGGACAGGGGGTCCCTAGCACAGATACGCAGTATTTT.

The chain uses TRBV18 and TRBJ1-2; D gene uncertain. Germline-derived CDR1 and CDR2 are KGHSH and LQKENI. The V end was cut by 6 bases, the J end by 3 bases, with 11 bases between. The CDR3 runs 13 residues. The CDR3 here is CASSPGLYYGYTF. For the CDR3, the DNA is TGTGCCAGCTCGCCCGGACTGTACTATGGCTACACCTTC.

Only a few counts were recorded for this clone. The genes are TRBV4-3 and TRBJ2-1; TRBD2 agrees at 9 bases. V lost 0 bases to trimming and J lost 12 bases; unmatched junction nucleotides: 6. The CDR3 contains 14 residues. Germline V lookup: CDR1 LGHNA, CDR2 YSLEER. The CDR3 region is CASSQDRAGGVQFF. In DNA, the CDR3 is TGCGCCAGCAGCCAAGATCGAGCGGGGGGTGTGCAGTTCTTC.

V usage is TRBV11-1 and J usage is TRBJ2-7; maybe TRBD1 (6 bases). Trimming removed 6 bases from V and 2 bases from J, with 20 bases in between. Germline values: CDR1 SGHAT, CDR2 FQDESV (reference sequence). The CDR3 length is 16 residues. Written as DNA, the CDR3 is TGTGCCAGCAGTTCCCCATCGGGACAAAGGACCTACGAGCAGTACTTC. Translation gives CASSSPSGQRTYEQYF.

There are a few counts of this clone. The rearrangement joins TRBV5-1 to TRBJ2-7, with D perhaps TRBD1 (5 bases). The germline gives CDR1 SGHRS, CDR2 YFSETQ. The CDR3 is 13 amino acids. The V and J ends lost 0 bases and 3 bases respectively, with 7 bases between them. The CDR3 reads CASSLGQLYEQYF. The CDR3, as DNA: TGCGCCAGCAGCTTGGGACAGCTCTACGAGCAGTACTTC.

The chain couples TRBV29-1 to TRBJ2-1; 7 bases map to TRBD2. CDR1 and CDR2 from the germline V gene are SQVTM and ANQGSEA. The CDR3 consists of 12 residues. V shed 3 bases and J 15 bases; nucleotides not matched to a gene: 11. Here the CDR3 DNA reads TGCAGCGTTGAGCCAGCGGGAAAGGTTCGGTTCTTC. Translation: CSVEPAGKVRFF.

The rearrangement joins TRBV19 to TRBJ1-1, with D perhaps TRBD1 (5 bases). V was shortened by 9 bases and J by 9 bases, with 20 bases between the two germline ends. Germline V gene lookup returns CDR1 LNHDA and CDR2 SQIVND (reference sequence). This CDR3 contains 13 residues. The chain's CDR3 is CASEGRRRDQAFF. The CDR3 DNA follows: TGTGCCAGCGAAGGACGGCGGCGGGACCAAGCTTTCTTT.

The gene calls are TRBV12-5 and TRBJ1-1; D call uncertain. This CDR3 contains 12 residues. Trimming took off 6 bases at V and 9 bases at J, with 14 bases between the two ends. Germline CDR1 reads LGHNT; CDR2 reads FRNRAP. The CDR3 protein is CASGLLGGQAFF. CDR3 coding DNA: TGTGCTAGTGGACTGTTGGGCGGGCAAGCTTTCTTT.

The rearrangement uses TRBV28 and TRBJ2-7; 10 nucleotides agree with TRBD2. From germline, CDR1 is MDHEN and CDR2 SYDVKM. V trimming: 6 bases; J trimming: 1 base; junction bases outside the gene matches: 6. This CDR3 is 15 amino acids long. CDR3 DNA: TGTGCCAGCAGGGCCGGGACTAGCGAGTCCTACGAGCAGTACTTC. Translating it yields CASRAGTSESYEQYF.

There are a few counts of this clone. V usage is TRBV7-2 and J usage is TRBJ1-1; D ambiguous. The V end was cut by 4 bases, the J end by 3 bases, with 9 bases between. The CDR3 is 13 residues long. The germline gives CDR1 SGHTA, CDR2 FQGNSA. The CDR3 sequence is CASSSIEDTEAFF. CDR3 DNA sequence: TGTGCCAGCAGCTCCATAGAGGACACTGAAGCTTTCTTT.

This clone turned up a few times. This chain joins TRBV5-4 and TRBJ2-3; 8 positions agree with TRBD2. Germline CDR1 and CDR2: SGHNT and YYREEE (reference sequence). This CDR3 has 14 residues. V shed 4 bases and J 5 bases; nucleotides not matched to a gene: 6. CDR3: CASSPGRGGDTQYF. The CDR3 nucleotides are TGTGCCAGCAGCCCCGGACGGGGGGGAGATACGCAGTATTTT.

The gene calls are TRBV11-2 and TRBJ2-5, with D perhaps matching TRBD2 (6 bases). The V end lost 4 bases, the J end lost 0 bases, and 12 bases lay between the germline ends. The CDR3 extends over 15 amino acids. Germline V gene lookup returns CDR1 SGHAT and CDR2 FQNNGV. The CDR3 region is CASSSGGSYQETQYF. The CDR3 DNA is TGTGCCAGCAGCTCCGGAGGGTCCTACCAAGAGACCCAGTACTTC.

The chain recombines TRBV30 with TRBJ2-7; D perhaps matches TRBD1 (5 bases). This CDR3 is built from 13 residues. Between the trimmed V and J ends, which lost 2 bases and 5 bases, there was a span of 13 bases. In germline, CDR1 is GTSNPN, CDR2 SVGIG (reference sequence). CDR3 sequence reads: CAWSPGSQNEQYF. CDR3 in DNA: TGTGCCTGGAGTCCAGGGTCCCAAAACGAGCAGTACTTC. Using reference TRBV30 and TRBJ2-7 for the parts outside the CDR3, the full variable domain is SQTIHQWPATLVQPVGSPLSLECTVEGTSNPNLYWYRQAAGRGLQLLFYSVGIGQISSEVPQNLSASRPQDRQFILSSKKLLLSDSGFYLCAWSPGSQNEQYFGPGTRLTVT.

For the CDR3, the DNA is TGTGCCAGCCAGGGTATCACAGATACGCAGTATTTT. It yields the protein CASQGITDTQYF. The chain uses TRBV2 and TRBJ2-3, with D perhaps matching TRBD1 (5 bases). The germline V gene encodes CDR1 SNHLY and CDR2 FYNNEI. Deletions cut 8 bases from V and 2 bases from J, with 8 bases between. The CDR3 loop spans 12 amino acids.

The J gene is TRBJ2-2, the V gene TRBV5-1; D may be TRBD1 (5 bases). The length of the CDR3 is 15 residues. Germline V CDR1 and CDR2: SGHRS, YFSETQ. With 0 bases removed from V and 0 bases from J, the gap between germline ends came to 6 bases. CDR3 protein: CASSLVTANTGELFF. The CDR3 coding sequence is TGCGCCAGCAGCTTGGTGACAGCGAACACCGGGGAGCTGTTTTTT.

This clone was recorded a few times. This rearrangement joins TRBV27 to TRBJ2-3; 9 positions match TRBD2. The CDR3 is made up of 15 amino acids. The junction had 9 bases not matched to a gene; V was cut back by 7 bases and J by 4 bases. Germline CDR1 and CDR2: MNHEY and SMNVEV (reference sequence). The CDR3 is CASKISGSTPDTQYF. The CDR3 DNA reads TGTGCCAGCAAGATTAGCGGGAGTACGCCAGATACGCAGTATTTT.